Listed below are T cell receptor beta chains from one sample, sequenced in a study of patients and donors after allogeneic stem cell transplantation. TCRdb independently ran MiXCR on the RT-PCR reads; one entry per CDR3 protein. Among about 150,000 distinct CDR3 sequences listed, about a third were seen once. What was sequenced was blood, either unsorted or a sorted T cell fraction (not recorded which). The receptors originated from a human donor who was either an allogeneic HSCT recipient or a stem cell or donor lymphocyte infusion donor (not recorded which). It is not recorded whose cells these are; they may come from a transplant donor. CDR3s include the opening cysteine and the closing phenylalanine or tryptophan. Each record gives: CDR3 protein, J gene, V gene.

CASSQVPGNVDSPLHF TRBJ1-6 TRBV4-3
CASSLAPGGYQETQYF TRBJ2-5 TRBV12-3/TRBV12-4
CASSVDAQGATEAFF TRBJ1-1 TRBV9
CASSDPGGGNTDTQYF TRBJ2-3 TRBV9
CASSLLFPAGGLSYNEQFF TRBJ2-1 TRBV28
CASSRRPTSGNTIYF TRBJ1-3 TRBV5-6
CASSQELGGNQGNGYTF TRBJ1-2 TRBV4-3
CASGPVRGTDTQYF TRBJ2-3 TRBV12-3/TRBV12-4
CSVITGNRGTGELFF TRBJ2-2 TRBV29-1
CASRISYEQYF TRBJ2-7 TRBV6-2/TRBV6-3
CASSDGLSGDEQFF TRBJ2-1 TRBV6-4
CSADGGTDTQYF TRBJ2-3 TRBV20-1
CASTPKGRLFF TRBJ2-2 TRBV7-2
CSALSYEGEQYF TRBJ2-7 TRBV20-1
CASTQVRPGNGYTF TRBJ1-2 TRBV12-3/TRBV12-4
CSPSAGEKLFF TRBJ1-4 TRBV20-1
CASSLVINTEAFF TRBJ1-1 TRBV5-1
CASTQTLVYGYTF TRBJ1-2 TRBV12-3/TRBV12-4
CASSPFSGGAYNEQFF TRBJ2-1 TRBV12-3/TRBV12-4
CASSPTGTDTGELFF TRBJ2-2 TRBV7-3
CSADGNSFTDTQYF TRBJ2-3 TRBV29-1
CASNEETQYF TRBJ2-5 TRBV27